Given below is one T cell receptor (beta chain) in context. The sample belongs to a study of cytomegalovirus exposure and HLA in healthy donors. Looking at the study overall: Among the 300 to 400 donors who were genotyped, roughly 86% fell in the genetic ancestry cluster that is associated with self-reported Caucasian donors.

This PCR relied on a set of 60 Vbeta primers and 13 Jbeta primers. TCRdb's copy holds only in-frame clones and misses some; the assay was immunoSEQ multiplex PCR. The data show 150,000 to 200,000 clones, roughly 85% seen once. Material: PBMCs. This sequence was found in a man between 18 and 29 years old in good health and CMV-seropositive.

The CDR3 DNA reads TGTGCCAGCAGCCAGGGACAGAACACTGAAGCTTTCTTT. Translated: CASSQGQNTEAFF. V usage is TRBV9 and J usage is TRBJ1-1; tentative D call: TRBD1 (6 bases). V lost 4 bases and J 1 base, leaving 8 bases between the germline ends. CDR3 length: 13 amino acids. Germline loops: CDR1 SGDLS, CDR2 YYNGEE.